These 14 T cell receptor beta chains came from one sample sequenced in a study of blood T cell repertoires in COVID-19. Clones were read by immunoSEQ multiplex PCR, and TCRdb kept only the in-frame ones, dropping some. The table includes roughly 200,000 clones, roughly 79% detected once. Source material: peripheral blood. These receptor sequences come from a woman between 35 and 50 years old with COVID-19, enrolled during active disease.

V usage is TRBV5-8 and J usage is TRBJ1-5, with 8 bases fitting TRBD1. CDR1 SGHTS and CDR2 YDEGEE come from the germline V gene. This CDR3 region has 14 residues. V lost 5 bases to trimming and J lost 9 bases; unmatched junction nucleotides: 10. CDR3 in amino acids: CASRKQGERGPQHF. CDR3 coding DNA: TGTGCCAGCAGGAAACAGGGGGAAAGGGGGCCCCAGCATTTT.

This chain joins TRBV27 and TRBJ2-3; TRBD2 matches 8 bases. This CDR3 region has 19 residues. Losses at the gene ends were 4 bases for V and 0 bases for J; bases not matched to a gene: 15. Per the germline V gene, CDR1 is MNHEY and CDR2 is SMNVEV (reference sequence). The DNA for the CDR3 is TGTGCCAGCAGTTGGGTGGGGGCGGGGGGCCGAACTAGCACAGATACGCAGTATTTT. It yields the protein CASSWVGAGGRTSTDTQYF.

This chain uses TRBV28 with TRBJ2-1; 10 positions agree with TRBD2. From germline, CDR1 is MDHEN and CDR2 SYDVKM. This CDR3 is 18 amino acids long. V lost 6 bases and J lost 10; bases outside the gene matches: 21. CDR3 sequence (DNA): TGTGCCAGCAGCCTCCGTCTAGCGGGAGTCGGGGTTACGGGGGAGCAGTTCTTC. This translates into CASSLRLAGVGVTGEQFF. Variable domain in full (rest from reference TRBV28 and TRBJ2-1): DVKVTQSSRYLVKRTGEKVFLECVQDMDHENMFWYRQDPGLGLRLIYFSYDVKMKEKGDIPEGYSVSREKKERFSLILESASTNQTSMYLCASSLRLAGVGVTGEQFFGPGTRLTVL.

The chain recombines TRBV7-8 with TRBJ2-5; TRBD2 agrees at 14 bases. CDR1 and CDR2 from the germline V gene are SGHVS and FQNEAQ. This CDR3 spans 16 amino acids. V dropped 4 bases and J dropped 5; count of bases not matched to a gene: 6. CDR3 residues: CASSSRLAGGHETQYF. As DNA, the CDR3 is TGTGCCAGCAGCTCTAGACTAGCGGGGGGGCATGAGACCCAGTACTTC.

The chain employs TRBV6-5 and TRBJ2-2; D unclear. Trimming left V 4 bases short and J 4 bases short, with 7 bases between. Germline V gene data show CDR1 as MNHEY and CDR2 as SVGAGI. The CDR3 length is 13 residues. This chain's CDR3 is CASSLTPTGELFF. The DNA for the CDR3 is TGTGCCAGCAGTTTAACACCCACCGGGGAGCTGTTTTTT.

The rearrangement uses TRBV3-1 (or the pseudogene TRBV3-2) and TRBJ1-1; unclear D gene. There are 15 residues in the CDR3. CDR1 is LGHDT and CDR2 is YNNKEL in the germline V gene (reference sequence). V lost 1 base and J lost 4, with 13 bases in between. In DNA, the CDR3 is TGTGCCAGCAGCCAAGTCGGGATGCGGTTCACTGAAGCTTTCTTT. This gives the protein CASSQVGMRFTEAFF.

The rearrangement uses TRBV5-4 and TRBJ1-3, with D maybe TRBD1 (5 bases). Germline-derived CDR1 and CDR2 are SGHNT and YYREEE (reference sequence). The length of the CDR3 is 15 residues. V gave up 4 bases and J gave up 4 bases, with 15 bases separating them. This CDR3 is CASSGGASKGNTIYF. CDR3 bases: TGTGCCAGCAGCGGAGGGGCCTCGAAAGGAAACACCATATATTTT.

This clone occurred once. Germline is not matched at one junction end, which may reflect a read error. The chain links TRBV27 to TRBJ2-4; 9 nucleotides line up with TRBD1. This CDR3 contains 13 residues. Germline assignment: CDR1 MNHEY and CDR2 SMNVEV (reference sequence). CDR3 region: CASSPGTGRPSTF. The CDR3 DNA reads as TGTGCCAGCAGTCCGGGGACAGGGCGGCCCAGTACTTTC.

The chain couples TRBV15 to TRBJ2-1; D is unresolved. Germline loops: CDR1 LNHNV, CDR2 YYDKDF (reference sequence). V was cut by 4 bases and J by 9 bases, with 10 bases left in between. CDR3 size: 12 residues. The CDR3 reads CATSTRVGEQFF. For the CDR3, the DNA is TGTGCCACCAGCACCCGGGTGGGTGAGCAGTTCTTC.

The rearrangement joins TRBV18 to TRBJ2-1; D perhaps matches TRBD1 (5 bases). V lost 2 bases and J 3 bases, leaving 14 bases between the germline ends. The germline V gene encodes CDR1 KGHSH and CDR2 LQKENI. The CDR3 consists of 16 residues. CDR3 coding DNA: TGTGCCAGCTCACCATTTGCCGCCAGGGACTACAATGAGCAGTTCTTC. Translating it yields CASSPFAARDYNEQFF.

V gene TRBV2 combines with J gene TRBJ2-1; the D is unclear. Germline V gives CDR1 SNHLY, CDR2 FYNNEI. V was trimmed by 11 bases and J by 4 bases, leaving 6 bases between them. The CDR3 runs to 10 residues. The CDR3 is CASTYNEQFF. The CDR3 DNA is TGTGCCTCTACGTACAATGAGCAGTTCTTC.

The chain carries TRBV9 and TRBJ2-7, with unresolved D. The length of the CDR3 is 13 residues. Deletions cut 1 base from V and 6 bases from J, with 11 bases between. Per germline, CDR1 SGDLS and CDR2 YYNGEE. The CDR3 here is CASSVKWAGEQYF. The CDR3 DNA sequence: TGTGCCAGCAGCGTAAAGTGGGCCGGCGAGCAGTACTTC.

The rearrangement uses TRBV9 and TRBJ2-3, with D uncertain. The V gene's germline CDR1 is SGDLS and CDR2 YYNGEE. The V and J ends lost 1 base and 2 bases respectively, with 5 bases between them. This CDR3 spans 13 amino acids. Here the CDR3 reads CASSVLSTDTQYF. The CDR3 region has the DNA TGTGCCAGCAGCGTACTTTCCACAGATACGCAGTATTTT.

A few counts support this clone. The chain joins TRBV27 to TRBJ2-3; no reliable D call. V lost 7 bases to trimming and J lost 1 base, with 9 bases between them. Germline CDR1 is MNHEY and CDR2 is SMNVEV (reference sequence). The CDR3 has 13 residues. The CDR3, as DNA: TGTGCCAGCAAATCACGGGGCACAGATACGCAGTATTTT. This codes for CASKSRGTDTQYF.